Below are 23 T cell receptor beta chains sequenced from a single sample in a study of CD8+CD57+ T cells in acquired aplastic anemia. An expansion of CD8+CD57+ cells by flow cytometry had been shown in patients chosen for sequencing. Genomic DNA served as template for TCR beta VDJ and CDR3 profiling. TCRdb reprocessed the reads with MiXCR, giving one entry per CDR3 protein. The data contain 150,000 to 180,000 distinct CDR3 sequences, about 48% of them singletons. The source material was sorted CD4+, CD8+, or CD8+CD57+ T cells (not recorded which) from PBMCs. These TCRs come from a human donor with aplastic anemia.

This clonotype showed up just a few times. The chain links TRBV19 to TRBJ1-2; D possibly corresponds to TRBD1 (6 bases). The V gene lost 5 bases and the J gene lost 3 bases, with 13 bases spanning the gap. The germline V gene encodes CDR1 LNHDA and CDR2 SQIVND (reference sequence). The CDR3 has 14 residues. The chain's CDR3 is CASSLGAGDYGYTF. For the CDR3, the DNA is TGTGCCAGTAGTCTGGGGGCAGGGGACTATGGCTACACCTTC.

The CDR3: CSARAGTGGAYEQYF. The CDR3 DNA follows: TGCAGTGCTAGAGCCGGGACAGGTGGGGCCTACGAGCAGTACTTC. This chain links TRBV29-1 with TRBJ2-7; TRBD1 aligns across 8 bases. Per the germline V gene, CDR1 is SQVTM and CDR2 is ANQGSEA. This CDR3 is built from 15 residues.

The table lists this clonotype with a count of one. The chain carries TRBV10-3 and TRBJ1-1, with D hard to call. The CDR3 runs to 10 residues. V lost 10 bases to trimming and J lost 7 bases, with 10 bases between them. Per the germline V gene, CDR1 is ENHRY and CDR2 is SYGVKD. Written as DNA, the CDR3 is TGTGCCAGCAAAACAGATGAAGCTTTCTTT. Amino acid sequence: CASKTDEAFF.

This chain uses TRBV20-1 with TRBJ1-6; D is possibly TRBD1 (6 bases). The CDR3 is 15 amino acids. Trimming removed 2 bases at V and 6 bases at J, with 14 bases between. Looked up from germline, CDR1 is DFQATT and CDR2 is SNEGSKA (reference sequence). The CDR3 spells CSARRGGVGNSPLHF. CDR3 DNA sequence: TGCAGTGCTAGAAGGGGGGGCGTGGGTAATTCACCCCTCCACTTT.

This clonotype was found a few times. The chain recombines TRBV6-2 or TRBV6-3 with TRBJ2-2; 9 nucleotides line up with TRBD1. J lost 5 bases, V lost 6 bases, and 7 bases had no gene match. Germline CDR1 MNHEY, CDR2 SVGEGT. This CDR3 comprises 15 residues. The chain's CDR3 is CASSSQGAGTGELFF. CDR3 coding DNA: TGTGCCAGCAGCTCACAGGGGGCGGGAACCGGGGAGCTGTTTTTT.

This chain connects TRBV27 to TRBJ1-2; unclear D gene. There are 13 residues in the CDR3. V dropped 0 bases and J dropped 8 bases, with 10 bases sitting between them. Per germline, CDR1 MNHEY and CDR2 SMNVEV (reference sequence). The CDR3 protein is CASSLSVRGGYTF. CDR3 bases: TGTGCCAGCAGTTTATCGGTCCGGGGAGGCTACACCTTC.

This clonotype was seen many times. In nucleotides, the CDR3 is TGCGCCAGCAGCTTGGGGGAGGGGAGCACAGATACGCAGTATTTT. This gives the protein CASSLGEGSTDTQYF. The chain uses TRBV5-1 and TRBJ2-3, with TRBD2 matching 7 bases. V lost 0 bases to trimming and J lost 0 bases; unmatched junction nucleotides: 1. The CDR3 is 15 amino acids. Germline V lookup: CDR1 SGHRS, CDR2 YFSETQ.

The chain links TRBV4-2 to TRBJ2-3, with D unresolved. V was cut by 7 bases and J by 4 bases, with 15 bases left in between. Germline V gene data show CDR1 as LGHNA and CDR2 as YNFKEQ. This CDR3 is built from 14 residues. CDR3 sequence: CASTLTRSADTQYF. In nucleotides, the CDR3 is TGTGCCAGCACACTGACCCGAAGCGCAGATACGCAGTATTTT.

Turning to this clonotype: An end of the junction differs from the germline gene, which may be a read error. V usage is TRBV20-1 and J usage is TRBJ2-3, with D possibly being TRBD1 or TRBD2 (5 bases each). Germline V gives CDR1 DFQATT, CDR2 SNEGSKA (reference sequence). The CDR3 is made up of 12 amino acids. CDR3 protein: CSTRDPGDTQYF. In DNA form, the CDR3 reads TGCAGTACTAGGGACCCTGGGGATACGCAGTATTTT.

The CDR3 DNA follows: TGTGCCAGCAGCAAGACTAGCGGGGTTGGGGAGACCCAGTACTTC. Translating it yields CASSKTSGVGETQYF. J is TRBJ2-5 and V is TRBV27, with 11 bases lining up with TRBD2. This CDR3 has 15 residues. Germline V gives CDR1 MNHEY, CDR2 SMNVEV (reference sequence). The ends lost 6 bases at V and 5 bases at J; junction bases unmatched: 8.

The rearrangement joins TRBV9 to TRBJ1-1; D gene ambiguous. The V gene lost 1 base and the J gene lost 8 bases, with 12 bases spanning the gap. Germline V gives CDR1 SGDLS, CDR2 YYNGEE. The CDR3 has 13 amino acids. CDR3 coding DNA: TGTGCCAGCAGCGTATCATCGGTCGAAGAAGCTTTCTTT. Translating gives CASSVSSVEEAFF.

Only one count was recorded for this clonotype. This chain joins TRBV19 and TRBJ1-4; D may be TRBD1 (6 bases). Deletions cut 5 bases from V and 4 bases from J, with 23 bases between. From germline, CDR1 is LNHDA and CDR2 SQIVND (reference sequence). The CDR3 contains 18 residues. CDR3 residues: CASSPDAASTGHNEKLFF. CDR3 in DNA: TGTGCCAGTAGTCCAGATGCAGCCTCGACAGGACATAATGAAAAACTGTTTTTT.

The sample holds one count of this clonotype. The rearrangement links TRBV10-3 to TRBJ2-7, with TRBD1 matching over 10 bases. Looked up from germline, CDR1 is ENHRY and CDR2 is SYGVKD. After removal of 10 bases from V and 7 bases from J, the junction contained 10 bases not matched to a gene. The length of the CDR3 is 13 residues. CDR3 protein: CATGQGVRGEQYF. The CDR3, as DNA: TGTGCCACCGGACAGGGGGTGCGGGGAGAGCAGTACTTC.

In this sample, this clonotype turned up a few times. The CDR3 region has the DNA TGCAGTGCTAGGACAGGGGGCTACGAGCAGTACTTC. Amino acids: CSARTGGYEQYF. This sequence joins TRBV20-1 and TRBJ2-7; the match to TRBD1 covers 9 bases. The CDR3 totals 12 residues. V dropped 3 bases and J dropped 3; count of bases not matched to a gene: 0. Germline CDR1 DFQATT, CDR2 SNEGSKA (reference sequence).

The sample holds many counts of this clonotype. The genes are TRBV6-1 and TRBJ2-1; 10 positions agree with TRBD1. Germline values: CDR1 MNHNS, CDR2 SASEGT. The CDR3 contains 15 residues. Trimming cost V 3 bases and J 8 bases; bases outside gene matches: 7. DNA for the CDR3: TGTGCCAGCAGTGAGGGGACAGGGGATACCGATGAGCAGTTCTTC. Translated, it gives CASSEGTGDTDEQFF.

This clonotype was recorded many times. V usage is TRBV12-3 or TRBV12-4 and J usage is TRBJ1-2, with unresolved D. The CDR3 loop spans 12 amino acids. V was clipped by 1 base and J by 7 bases, with 7 bases between them. Here the CDR3 reads CASSLGVRGYTF. CDR3 nucleotide sequence: TGTGCCAGCAGTTTAGGGGTGCGTGGCTACACCTTC.

The V gene is TRBV27, the J gene TRBJ2-5, with D uncertain. The V end was cut by 5 bases, the J end by 5 bases, with 15 bases between. CDR1 and CDR2 from the germline V gene are MNHEY and SMNVEV (reference sequence). The CDR3 consists of 14 residues. CDR3 DNA sequence: TGTGCCAGCAGTCCATTTAATTGGGTTGAGACCCAGTACTTC. Translating gives CASSPFNWVETQYF.

As regards this clonotype: This may be a read error: a much more frequent sequence differs by one nucleotide. This chain uses TRBV3-1 with TRBJ2-5; 11 nucleotides agree with TRBD2. Trimming took 1 base from V and 4 from J; bases not matched to a gene: 8. Germline lookup yields CDR1 LGHDT and CDR2 YNNKEL (reference sequence). The length of the CDR3 is 17 residues. The CDR3 loop is CASSQGASLAGGETQYF. The CDR3 DNA sequence: TGTGCCAGCAGCCAAGGGGCATCGCTAGCGGGGGGAGAGACCCAGTACTTC.

This clonotype turned up a few times. J is TRBJ2-6 and V is TRBV20-1, with a weak D call TRBD2 (5 bases). From germline, CDR1 is DFQATT and CDR2 SNEGSKA (reference sequence). This CDR3 is 14 amino acids long. Trimming cost V 5 bases and J 3 bases, with 11 bases left between them. CDR3 in amino acids: CSASRAGGANVLTF. CDR3 bases: TGCAGTGCTTCGCGGGCAGGTGGGGCCAACGTCCTGACTTTC.

The genes are TRBV19 and TRBJ2-3; TRBD2 matches at 7 bases. V lost 3 bases, J lost 4 bases, and 4 bases stayed unmatched. The CDR3 has 14 residues. Looked up from germline, CDR1 is LNHDA and CDR2 is SQIVND (reference sequence). The CDR3, as DNA: TGTGCCAGTAGTATGTCGGGGGGACCAGATACGCAGTATTTT. It yields the protein CASSMSGGPDTQYF.

This clonotype was seen ten or more times. V and J are TRBV6-2 or TRBV6-3 and TRBJ1-1, with TRBD1 identical over 8 bases. J was trimmed by 7 bases and V by 2 bases; bases with no gene match: 3. Per the germline V gene, CDR1 is MNHEY and CDR2 is SVGEGT. CDR3 size: 13 residues. The CDR3 spells CASSYQGAVEAFF. CDR3 DNA: TGTGCCAGCAGTTACCAGGGGGCAGTTGAAGCTTTCTTT.

The rearrangement uses TRBV2 and TRBJ2-7; D is perhaps TRBD1 (6 bases). V lost 5 bases and J 5 bases, leaving 16 bases between the germline ends. Per germline, CDR1 SNHLY and CDR2 FYNNEI. This CDR3 has 14 residues. The CDR3 here is CASSRGRGGDEQYF. Written as DNA, the CDR3 is TGTGCCAGCAGTAGGGGCAGGGGTGGGGACGAGCAGTACTTC.

This rearrangement joins TRBV19 to TRBJ1-6, with D unclear. V was trimmed by 5 bases and J by 7 bases, leaving 15 bases between them. Looked up from germline, CDR1 is LNHDA and CDR2 is SQIVND (reference sequence). This CDR3 has 15 amino acids. CDR3 nucleotides: TGTGCCAGTAGTTCATCCTCCGGGCGCAATTCACCCCTCCACTTT. Protein sequence: CASSSSSGRNSPLHF.